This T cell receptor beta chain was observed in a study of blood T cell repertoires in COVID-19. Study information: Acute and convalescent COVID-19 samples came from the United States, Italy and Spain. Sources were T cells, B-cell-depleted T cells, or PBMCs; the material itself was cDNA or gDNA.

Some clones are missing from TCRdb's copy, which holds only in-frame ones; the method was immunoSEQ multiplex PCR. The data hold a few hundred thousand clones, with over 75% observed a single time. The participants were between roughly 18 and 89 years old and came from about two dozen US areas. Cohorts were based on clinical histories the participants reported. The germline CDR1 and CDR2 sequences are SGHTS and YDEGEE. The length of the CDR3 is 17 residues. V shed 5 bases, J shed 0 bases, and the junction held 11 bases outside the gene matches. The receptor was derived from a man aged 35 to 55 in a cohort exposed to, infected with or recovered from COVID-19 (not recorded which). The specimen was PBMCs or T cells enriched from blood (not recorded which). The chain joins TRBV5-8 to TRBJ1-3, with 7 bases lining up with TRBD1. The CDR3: CASRPRQGRLSGNTIYF. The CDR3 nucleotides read TGTGCCAGCAGACCCCGACAGGGAAGACTCTCTGGAAACACCATATATTTT.